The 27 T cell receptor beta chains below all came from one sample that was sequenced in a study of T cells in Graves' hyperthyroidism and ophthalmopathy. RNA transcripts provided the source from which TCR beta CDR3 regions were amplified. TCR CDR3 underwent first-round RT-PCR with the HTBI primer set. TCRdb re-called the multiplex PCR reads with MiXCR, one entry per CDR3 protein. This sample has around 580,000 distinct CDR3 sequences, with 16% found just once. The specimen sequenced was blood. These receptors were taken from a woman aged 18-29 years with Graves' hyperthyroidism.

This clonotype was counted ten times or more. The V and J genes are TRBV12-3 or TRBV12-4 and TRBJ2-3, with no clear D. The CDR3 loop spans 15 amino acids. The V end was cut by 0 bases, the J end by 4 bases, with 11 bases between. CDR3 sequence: CASSLALADADTQYF. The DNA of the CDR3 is TGTGCCAGCAGTTTAGCCCTCGCCGATGCAGATACGCAGTATTTT.

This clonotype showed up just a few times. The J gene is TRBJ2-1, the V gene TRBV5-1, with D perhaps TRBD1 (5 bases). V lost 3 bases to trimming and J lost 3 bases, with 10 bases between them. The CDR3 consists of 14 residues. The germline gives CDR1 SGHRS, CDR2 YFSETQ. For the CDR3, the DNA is TGCGCCAGCAGCTCGGCGACAGACTACAATGAGCAGTTCTTC. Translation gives CASSSATDYNEQFF. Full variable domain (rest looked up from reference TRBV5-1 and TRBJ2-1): KAGVTQTPRYLIKTRGQQVTLSCSPISGHRSVSWYQQTPGQGLQFLFEYFSETQRNKGNFPGRFSGRQFSNSRSEMNVSTLELGDSALYLCASSSATDYNEQFFGPGTRLTVL.

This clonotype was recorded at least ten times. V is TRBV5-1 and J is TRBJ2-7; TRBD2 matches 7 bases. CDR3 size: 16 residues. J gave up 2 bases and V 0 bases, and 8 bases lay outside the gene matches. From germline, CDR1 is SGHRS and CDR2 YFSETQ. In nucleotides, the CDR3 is TGCGCCAGCAGCTTGGGGTATGGCGGGAGAACCTACGAGCAGTACTTC. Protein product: CASSLGYGGRTYEQYF. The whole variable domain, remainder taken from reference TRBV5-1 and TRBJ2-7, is KAGVTQTPRYLIKTRGQQVTLSCSPISGHRSVSWYQQTPGQGLQFLFEYFSETQRNKGNFPGRFSGRQFSNSRSEMNVSTLELGDSALYLCASSLGYGGRTYEQYFGPGTRLTVT.

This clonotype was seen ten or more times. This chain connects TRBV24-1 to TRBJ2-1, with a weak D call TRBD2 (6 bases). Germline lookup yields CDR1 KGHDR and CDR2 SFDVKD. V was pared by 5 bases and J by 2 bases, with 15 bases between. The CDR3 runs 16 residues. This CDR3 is CATSVPGVGAYNEQFF. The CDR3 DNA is TGTGCCACCAGTGTCCCGGGGGTAGGGGCCTACAATGAGCAGTTCTTC.

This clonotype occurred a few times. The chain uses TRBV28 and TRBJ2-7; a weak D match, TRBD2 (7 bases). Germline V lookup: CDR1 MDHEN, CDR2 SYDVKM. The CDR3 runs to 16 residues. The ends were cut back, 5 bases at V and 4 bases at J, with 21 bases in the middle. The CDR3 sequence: CASSAPGGALGYEQYF. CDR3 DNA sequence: TGTGCCAGCAGTGCCCCTGGGGGGGCTCTCGGTTACGAGCAGTACTTC.

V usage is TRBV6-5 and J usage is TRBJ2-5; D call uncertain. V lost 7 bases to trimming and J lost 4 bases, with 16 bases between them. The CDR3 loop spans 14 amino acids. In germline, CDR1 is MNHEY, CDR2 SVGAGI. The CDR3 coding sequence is TGTGCCAGCAAAGTTACCATATCGCGAGAGACCCAGTACTTC. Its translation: CASKVTISRETQYF.

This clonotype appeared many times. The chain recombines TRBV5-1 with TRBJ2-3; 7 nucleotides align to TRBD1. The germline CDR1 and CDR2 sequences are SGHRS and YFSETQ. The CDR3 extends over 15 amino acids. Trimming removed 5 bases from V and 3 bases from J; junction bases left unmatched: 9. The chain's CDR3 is CASSSRQGETDTQYF. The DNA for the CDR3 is TGCGCCAGCAGTTCTCGACAGGGTGAGACAGATACGCAGTATTTT.

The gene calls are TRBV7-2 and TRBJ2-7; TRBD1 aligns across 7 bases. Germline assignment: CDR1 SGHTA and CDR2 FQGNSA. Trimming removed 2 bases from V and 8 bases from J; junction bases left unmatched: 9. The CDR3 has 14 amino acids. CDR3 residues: CASSLIGTARKQYF. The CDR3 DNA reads TGTGCCAGCAGCTTAATCGGGACAGCGCGAAAGCAGTACTTC.

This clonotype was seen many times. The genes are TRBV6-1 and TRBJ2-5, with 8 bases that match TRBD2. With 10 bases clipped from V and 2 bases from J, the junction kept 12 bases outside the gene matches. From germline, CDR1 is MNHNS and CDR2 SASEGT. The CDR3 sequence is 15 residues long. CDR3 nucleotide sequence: TGTGCCACCGCCAACGCACTAGCGGCTCAAGAGACCCAGTACTTC. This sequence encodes CATANALAAQETQYF.

CDR3 DNA sequence: TGCGCCAGCAGCCACGGACCGGGGGCATTTAGCAATCAGCCCCAGCATTTT. Protein: CASSHGPGAFSNQPQHF. This chain connects TRBV5-1 to TRBJ1-5; maybe TRBD1 (6 bases). This CDR3 contains 17 residues. The germline V gene encodes CDR1 SGHRS and CDR2 YFSETQ. Trimming took off 4 bases at V and 0 bases at J, with 17 bases between the two ends.

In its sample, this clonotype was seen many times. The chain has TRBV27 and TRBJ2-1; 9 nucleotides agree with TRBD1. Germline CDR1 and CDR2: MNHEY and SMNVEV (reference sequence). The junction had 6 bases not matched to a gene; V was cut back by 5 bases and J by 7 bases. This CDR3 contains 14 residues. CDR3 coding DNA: TGTGCCAGCAGTCTCGGGACAGGGAGGAATGAGCAGTTCTTC. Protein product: CASSLGTGRNEQFF.

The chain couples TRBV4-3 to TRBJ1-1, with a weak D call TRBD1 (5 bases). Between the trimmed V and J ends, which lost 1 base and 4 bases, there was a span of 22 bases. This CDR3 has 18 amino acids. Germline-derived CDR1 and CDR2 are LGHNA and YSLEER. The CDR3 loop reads CASSQGTSGLFGGTEAFF. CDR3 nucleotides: TGCGCCAGCAGCCAAGGGACGTCGGGACTCTTCGGGGGCACTGAAGCTTTCTTT.

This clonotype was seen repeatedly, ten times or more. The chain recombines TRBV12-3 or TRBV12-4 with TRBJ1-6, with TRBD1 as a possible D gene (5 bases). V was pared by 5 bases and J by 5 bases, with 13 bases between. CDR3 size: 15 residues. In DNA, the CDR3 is TGTGCCAGCAGTCCAACTCAGGGAAATAATTCACCCCTCCACTTT. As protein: CASSPTQGNNSPLHF.

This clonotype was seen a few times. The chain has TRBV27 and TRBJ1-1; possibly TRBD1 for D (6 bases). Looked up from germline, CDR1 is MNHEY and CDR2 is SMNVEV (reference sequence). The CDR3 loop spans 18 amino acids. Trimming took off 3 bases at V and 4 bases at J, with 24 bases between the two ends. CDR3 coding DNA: TGTGCCAGCAGTTTTTTTAGTGGGGGCCCGGGGGAGGGCACTGAAGCTTTCTTT. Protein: CASSFFSGGPGEGTEAFF.

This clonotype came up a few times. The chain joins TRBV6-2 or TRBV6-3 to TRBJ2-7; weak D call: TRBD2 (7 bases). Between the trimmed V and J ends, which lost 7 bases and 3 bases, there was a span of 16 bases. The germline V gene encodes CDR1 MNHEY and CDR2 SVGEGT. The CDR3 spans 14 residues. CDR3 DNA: TGTGCCAGCACATACCGGGGGGCCAGCTACGAGCAGTACTTC. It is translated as CASTYRGASYEQYF.

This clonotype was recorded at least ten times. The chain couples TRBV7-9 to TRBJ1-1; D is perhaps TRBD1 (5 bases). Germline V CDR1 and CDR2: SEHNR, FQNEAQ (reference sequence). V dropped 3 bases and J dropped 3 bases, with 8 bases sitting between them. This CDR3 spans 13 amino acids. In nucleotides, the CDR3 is TGTGCCAGCAGCTTGGGGGGAGACACTGAAGCTTTCTTT. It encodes CASSLGGDTEAFF.

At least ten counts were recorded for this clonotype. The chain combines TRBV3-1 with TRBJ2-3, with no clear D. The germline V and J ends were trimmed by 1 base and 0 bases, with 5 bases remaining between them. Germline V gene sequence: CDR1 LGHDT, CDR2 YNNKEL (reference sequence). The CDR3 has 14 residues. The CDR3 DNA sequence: TGTGCCAGCAGCCAAGGTCACAGCACAGATACGCAGTATTTT. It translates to CASSQGHSTDTQYF.

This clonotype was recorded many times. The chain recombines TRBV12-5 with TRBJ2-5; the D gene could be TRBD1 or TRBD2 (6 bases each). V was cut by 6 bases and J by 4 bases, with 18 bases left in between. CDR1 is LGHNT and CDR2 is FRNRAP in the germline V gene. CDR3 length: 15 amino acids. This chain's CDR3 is CASGGPRGDSETQYF. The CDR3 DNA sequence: TGTGCTAGTGGCGGGCCGAGGGGGGACTCAGAGACCCAGTACTTC.

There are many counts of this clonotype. The CDR3 region has the DNA TGTGCCAGCAGCCATCGGGGATACGAGCAGTACTTC. Protein: CASSHRGYEQYF. The chain carries TRBV3-1 and TRBJ2-7; TRBD2 might be the D (5 bases). Trimming shortened V by 3 bases and J by 4 bases, and 7 bases separated the two germline ends. This CDR3 is built from 12 residues. CDR1 and CDR2 (germline): LGHDT, YNNKEL (reference sequence).

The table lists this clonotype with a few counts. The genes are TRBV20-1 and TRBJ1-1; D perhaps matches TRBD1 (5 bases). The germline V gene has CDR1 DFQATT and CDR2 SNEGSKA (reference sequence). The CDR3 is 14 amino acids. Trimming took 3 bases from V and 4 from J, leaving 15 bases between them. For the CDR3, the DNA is TGCAGTGCTAGCCGAGAAGGGGCTGGCACTGAAGCTTTCTTT. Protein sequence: CSASREGAGTEAFF.

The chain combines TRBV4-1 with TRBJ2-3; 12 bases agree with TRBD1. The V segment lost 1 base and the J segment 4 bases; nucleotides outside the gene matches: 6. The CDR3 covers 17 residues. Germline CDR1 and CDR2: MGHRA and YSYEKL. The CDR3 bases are TGCGCCAGCAGCCAAGGGCCGGGACAGGGGGCAGCAGATACGCAGTATTTT. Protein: CASSQGPGQGAADTQYF.

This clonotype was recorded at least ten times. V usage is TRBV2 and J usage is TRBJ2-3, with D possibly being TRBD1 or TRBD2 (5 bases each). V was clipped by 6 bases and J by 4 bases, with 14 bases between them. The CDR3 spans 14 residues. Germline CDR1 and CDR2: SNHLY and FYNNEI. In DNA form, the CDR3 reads TGTGCCAGCAGAGTTTTGGGGGACCCAGATACGCAGTATTTT. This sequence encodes CASRVLGDPDTQYF.

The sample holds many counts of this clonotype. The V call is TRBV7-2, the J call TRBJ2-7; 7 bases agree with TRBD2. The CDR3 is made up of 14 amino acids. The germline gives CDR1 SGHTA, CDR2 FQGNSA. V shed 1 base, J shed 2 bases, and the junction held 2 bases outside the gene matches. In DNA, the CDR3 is TGTGCCAGCAGCTTAGAAGCGGGACCCTACGAGCAGTACTTC. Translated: CASSLEAGPYEQYF.

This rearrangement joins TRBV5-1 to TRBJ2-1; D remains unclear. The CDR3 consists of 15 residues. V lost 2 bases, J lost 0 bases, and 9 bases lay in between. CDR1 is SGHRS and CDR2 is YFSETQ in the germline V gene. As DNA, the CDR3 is TGCGCCAGCAGCTTTTCCAGCCCCTCCTACAATGAGCAGTTCTTC. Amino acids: CASSFSSPSYNEQFF.

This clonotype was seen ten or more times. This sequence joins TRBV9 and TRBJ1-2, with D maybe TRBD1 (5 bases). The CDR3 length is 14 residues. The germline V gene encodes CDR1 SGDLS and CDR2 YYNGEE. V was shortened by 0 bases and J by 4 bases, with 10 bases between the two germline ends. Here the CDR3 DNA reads TGTGCCAGCAGCGTAGGACAGATTGGCTATGGCTACACCTTC. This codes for CASSVGQIGYGYTF.

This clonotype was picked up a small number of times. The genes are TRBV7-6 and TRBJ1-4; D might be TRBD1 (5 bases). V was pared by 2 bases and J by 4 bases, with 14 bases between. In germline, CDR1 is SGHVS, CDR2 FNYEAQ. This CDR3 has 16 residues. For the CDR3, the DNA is TGTGCCAGCAGCTTATTGGGATGGGGGAATAATGAAAAACTGTTTTTT. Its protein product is CASSLLGWGNNEKLFF. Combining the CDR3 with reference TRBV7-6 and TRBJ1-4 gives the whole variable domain GAGVSQSPRYKVTKRGQDVALRCDPISGHVSLYWYRQALGQGPEFLTYFNYEAQQDKSGLPNDRFSAERPEGSISTLTIQRTEQRDSAMYRCASSLLGWGNNEKLFFGSGTQLSVL.

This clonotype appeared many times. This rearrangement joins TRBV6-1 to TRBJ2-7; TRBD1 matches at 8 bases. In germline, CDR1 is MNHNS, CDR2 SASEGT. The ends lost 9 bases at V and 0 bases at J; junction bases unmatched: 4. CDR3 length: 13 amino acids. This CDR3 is CASNQGASYEQYF. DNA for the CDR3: TGTGCCAGTAATCAGGGGGCCTCCTACGAGCAGTACTTC.